This T cell receptor (beta chain) was sequenced in a study of blood T cell repertoires in COVID-19. Study context: The samples span acute and convalescent COVID-19 from the United States, Italy and Spain. PBMCs, B-cell-depleted T cells, or T cells provided the cDNA or gDNA that made up the material.

The V gene's germline CDR1 is SEHNR and CDR2 FQNEAQ (reference sequence). Trimming stripped 5 bases from V and 0 bases from J, with 17 bases between. The CDR3 length is 16 residues. Original processing methods: From reference gene primer amplification, estimates of nucleated cell counts were derived. Clones were read by immunoSEQ multiplex PCR, and TCRdb kept only the in-frame ones, dropping some. V, J and clone size are those of that table, while D and trimming were read from the DNA. In the table there are tens of thousands of clones, over 70% of which are singletons. This clone was seen a handful of times.

This TCR derives from an elderly man with active COVID-19. The V and J genes are TRBV7-9 and TRBJ2-7, with D uncertain. Sequencing used peripheral blood. CDR3: CASSPRPWPISYEQYF. CDR3 nucleotide sequence: TGTGCCAGCAGCCCCCGCCCCTGGCCGATCTCCTACGAGCAGTACTTC.